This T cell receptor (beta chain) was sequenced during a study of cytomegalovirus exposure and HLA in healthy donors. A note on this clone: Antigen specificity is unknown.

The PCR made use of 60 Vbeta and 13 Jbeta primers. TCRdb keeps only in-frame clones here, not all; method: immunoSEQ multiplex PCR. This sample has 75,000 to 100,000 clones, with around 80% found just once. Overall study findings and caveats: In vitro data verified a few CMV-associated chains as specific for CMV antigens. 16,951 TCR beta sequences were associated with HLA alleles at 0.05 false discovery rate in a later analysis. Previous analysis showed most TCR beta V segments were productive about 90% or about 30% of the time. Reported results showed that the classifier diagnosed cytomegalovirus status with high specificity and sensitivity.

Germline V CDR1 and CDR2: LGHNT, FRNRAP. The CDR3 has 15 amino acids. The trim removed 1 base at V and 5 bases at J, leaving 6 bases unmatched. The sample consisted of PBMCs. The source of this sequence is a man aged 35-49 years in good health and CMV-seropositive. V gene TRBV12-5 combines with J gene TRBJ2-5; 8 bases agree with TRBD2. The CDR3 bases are TGTGCTAGTGGTTTGGACAGGACTAGCCCCGAGACCCAGTACTTC. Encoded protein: CASGLDRTSPETQYF.